Each of the 17 T cell receptor beta chains below was sequenced from the same sample in a study of shared clonotypes between healthy human individuals. Method: immunoSEQ multiplex PCR; TCRdb's copy keeps in-frame clones and lacks some. The sample includes millions of clones, approximately 94% seen only once; the top ten take about 0.13%. Material for sequencing was naive CD4+ T cells sorted from blood. Subset specified: CD45RA+ positively selected. Receptor source: a man between 18 and 35 years old in good health.

CDR3: CASSSGKGDYGYTF. The CDR3 region has the DNA TGCGCCAGCAGCTCAGGGAAGGGGGACTATGGCTACACCTTC. This chain connects TRBV5-1 to TRBJ1-2; weak D call: TRBD1 (6 bases). CDR1 is SGHRS and CDR2 is YFSETQ in the germline V gene. The length of the CDR3 is 14 residues. V shed 3 bases and J shed 3 bases, with 12 bases lying between them. Together with reference TRBV5-1 and TRBJ1-2, the CDR3 gives the full variable domain: KAGVTQTPRYLIKTRGQQVTLSCSPISGHRSVSWYQQTPGQGLQFLFEYFSETQRNKGNFPGRFSGRQFSNSRSEMNVSTLELGDSALYLCASSSGKGDYGYTFGSGTRLTVV.

The rearrangement links TRBV6-5 to TRBJ2-1, with D tentatively TRBD2 (7 bases). V was shortened by 8 bases and J by 7 bases, with 18 bases between the two germline ends. The CDR3 spans 14 residues. CDR1 is MNHEY, CDR2 SVGAGI, per germline. Written as DNA, the CDR3 is TGTGCCAGCTCGAGGGGGAGGGTGGGGAATGAGCAGTTCTTC. This encodes CASSRGRVGNEQFF.

This chain connects TRBV7-2 to TRBJ1-2; tentative D call: TRBD1 (5 bases). Trimming pared 3 bases from V and 1 base from J, leaving 12 bases between. Germline assignment: CDR1 SGHTA and CDR2 FQGNSA. This CDR3 is 15 amino acids long. The CDR3 region is CASSFRGQVNYGYTF. CDR3 sequence (DNA): TGTGCCAGCAGCTTTAGAGGACAAGTTAACTATGGCTACACCTTC. The whole variable domain, remainder taken from reference TRBV7-2 and TRBJ1-2, is GAGVSQSPSNKVTEKGKDVELRCDPISGHTALYWYRQSLGQGLEFLIYFQGNSAPDKSGLPSDRFSAERTGGSVSTLTIQRTQQEDSAVYLCASSFRGQVNYGYTFGSGTRLTVV.

The rearrangement joins TRBV19 to TRBJ2-6; D remains ambiguous. This CDR3 contains 12 residues. CDR1 is LNHDA, CDR2 SQIVND, per germline (reference sequence). V lost 5 bases and J 4 bases, leaving 3 bases between the germline ends. CDR3 nucleotides: TGTGCCAGTAGTCCGGGGGCCAACGTCCTGACTTTC. Its protein product is CASSPGANVLTF.

The rearrangement joins TRBV5-1 to TRBJ1-6, with D perhaps TRBD1 (6 bases). Trimming took 5 bases from V and 6 from J, leaving 15 bases between them. There are 15 residues in the CDR3. Germline assignment: CDR1 SGHRS and CDR2 YFSETQ. The CDR3 DNA sequence: TGCGCCAGCAGACGGAACAGGGCGTCTAATTCACCCCTCCACTTT. Its protein is CASRRNRASNSPLHF. Looking up the rest from reference TRBV5-1 and TRBJ1-6 gives the full variable domain: KAGVTQTPRYLIKTRGQQVTLSCSPISGHRSVSWYQQTPGQGLQFLFEYFSETQRNKGNFPGRFSGRQFSNSRSEMNVSTLELGDSALYLCASRRNRASNSPLHFGNGTRLTVT.

Notes on this clone: The identical CDR3 is also encoded by other nucleotide sequences in the sample. The chain has TRBV28 and TRBJ2-7; perhaps TRBD1 as D (5 bases). CDR3 length: 12 residues. V was shortened by 6 bases and J by 4 bases, with 10 bases between the two germline ends. Germline V gives CDR1 MDHEN, CDR2 SYDVKM. As DNA, the CDR3 is TGTGCCAGCAGCCTTGGGGCGTACGAGCAGTACTTC. Its translation: CASSLGAYEQYF.

The V gene is TRBV5-1, the J gene TRBJ2-3; no clear D gene. Germline loops: CDR1 SGHRS, CDR2 YFSETQ. There are 16 residues in the CDR3. The V end lost 5 bases, the J end lost 2 bases, and 18 bases lay between the germline ends. CDR3 nucleotides: TGCGCCAGCAGTCGTAGACTTAGTCAATTCACAGATACGCAGTATTTT. Encoded protein: CASSRRLSQFTDTQYF.

The V gene is TRBV11-3, the J gene TRBJ2-7, with D unclear. Germline values: CDR1 SGHNT, CDR2 YENEEA. The CDR3 consists of 13 residues. With 9 bases removed from V and 5 bases from J, the gap between germline ends came to 17 bases. In nucleotides, the CDR3 is TGTGCCAGTCACATTTTCTGGGTCCACGAGCAGTACTTC. Translated: CASHIFWVHEQYF.

The chain links TRBV18 to TRBJ2-7; D not certain. Germline V gene data show CDR1 as KGHSH and CDR2 as LQKENI. The CDR3 has 14 amino acids. V lost 3 bases, J lost 0 bases, and 9 bases lay in between. CDR3 coding DNA: TGTGCCAGCTCACCGAGTCCTGGCTCCTACGAGCAGTACTTC. Its translation: CASSPSPGSYEQYF.

The chain joins TRBV5-1 to TRBJ2-2, with D tentatively TRBD2 (5 bases). Trimming took off 0 bases at V and 3 bases at J, with 12 bases between the two ends. The CDR3 is made up of 16 amino acids. Germline CDR1 SGHRS, CDR2 YFSETQ. The CDR3 bases are TGCGCCAGCAGCTTGGGTAAAACGGGGTACACCGGGGAGCTGTTTTTT. This codes for CASSLGKTGYTGELFF. Drawing the rest from reference TRBV5-1 and TRBJ2-2, the complete variable domain is KAGVTQTPRYLIKTRGQQVTLSCSPISGHRSVSWYQQTPGQGLQFLFEYFSETQRNKGNFPGRFSGRQFSNSRSEMNVSTLELGDSALYLCASSLGKTGYTGELFFGEGSRLTVL.

This rearrangement joins TRBV30 to TRBJ2-7, with a weak D call TRBD1 (5 bases). The ends were cut back, 5 bases at V and 2 bases at J, with 7 bases in the middle. In germline, CDR1 is GTSNPN, CDR2 SVGIG (reference sequence). The CDR3 consists of 11 residues. CDR3 amino acids: CAWQGPYEQYF. The CDR3 nucleotides read TGTGCCTGGCAGGGCCCCTACGAGCAGTACTTC.

The chain carries TRBV6-6 and TRBJ1-2, with TRBD1 as a possible D gene (5 bases). The germline V and J ends were trimmed by 6 bases and 4 bases, with 15 bases remaining between them. CDR1 is MNHNY and CDR2 is SVGAGI in the germline V gene (reference sequence). The CDR3 has 14 residues. For the CDR3, the DNA is TGTGCCAGCAGCATCAGGGAAGAGAGCTATGGCTACACCTTC. Encoded protein: CASSIREESYGYTF.

This sequence joins TRBV18 and TRBJ1-1; TRBD1 is a possible D gene (5 bases). Germline loops: CDR1 KGHSH, CDR2 LQKENI. The CDR3 is made up of 16 amino acids. V was trimmed by 1 base and J by 3 bases, leaving 15 bases between them. CDR3 sequence (DNA): TGTGCCAGCTCACCACGGCCGGGGCCCGGGGACACTGAAGCTTTCTTT. Its translation is CASSPRPGPGDTEAFF.

V is TRBV11-2 and J is TRBJ2-3; the match to TRBD2 covers 10 bases. V trimming: 4 bases; J trimming: 3 bases; junction bases outside the gene matches: 7. CDR3 length: 16 amino acids. Germline lookup yields CDR1 SGHAT and CDR2 FQNNGV. This chain's CDR3 is CASSSIAGGKTDTQYF. DNA of the CDR3: TGTGCCAGCAGCTCCATAGCGGGAGGTAAAACAGATACGCAGTATTTT.

About this clone itself: The same CDR3 also results from other DNA sequences found in this sample. This rearrangement joins TRBV2 to TRBJ1-2; weak D call: TRBD1 (5 bases). Germline CDR1 reads SNHLY; CDR2 reads FYNNEI. The V and J ends lost 2 bases and 6 bases respectively, with 7 bases between them. This CDR3 spans 12 amino acids. CDR3 nucleotide sequence: TGTGCCAGCAGTGAACAGGGAAATGGCTACACCTTC. Residues: CASSEQGNGYTF.

The chain has TRBV28 and TRBJ1-6; a weak D match, TRBD1 (6 bases). This CDR3 has 13 residues. V was cut by 11 bases and J by 0 bases, with 8 bases left in between. Germline lookup yields CDR1 MDHEN and CDR2 SYDVKM. The CDR3 spells CAGQRSYNSPLHF. In nucleotides, the CDR3 is TGTGCCGGACAGCGCTCCTATAATTCACCCCTCCACTTT. The variable domain in full, completed from reference TRBV28 and TRBJ1-6, reads DVKVTQSSRYLVKRTGEKVFLECVQDMDHENMFWYRQDPGLGLRLIYFSYDVKMKEKGDIPEGYSVSREKKERFSLILESASTNQTSMYLCAGQRSYNSPLHFGNGTRLTVT.

The chain recombines TRBV11-1 with TRBJ1-1; D uncertain. The V end was cut by 5 bases, the J end by 7 bases, with 17 bases between. Germline CDR1 reads SGHAT; CDR2 reads FQDESV (reference sequence). This CDR3 is built from 14 residues. This chain's CDR3 is CASSRSTRGFEAFF. CDR3 DNA: TGTGCCAGCAGCCGGTCCACTCGAGGGTTTGAAGCTTTCTTT.